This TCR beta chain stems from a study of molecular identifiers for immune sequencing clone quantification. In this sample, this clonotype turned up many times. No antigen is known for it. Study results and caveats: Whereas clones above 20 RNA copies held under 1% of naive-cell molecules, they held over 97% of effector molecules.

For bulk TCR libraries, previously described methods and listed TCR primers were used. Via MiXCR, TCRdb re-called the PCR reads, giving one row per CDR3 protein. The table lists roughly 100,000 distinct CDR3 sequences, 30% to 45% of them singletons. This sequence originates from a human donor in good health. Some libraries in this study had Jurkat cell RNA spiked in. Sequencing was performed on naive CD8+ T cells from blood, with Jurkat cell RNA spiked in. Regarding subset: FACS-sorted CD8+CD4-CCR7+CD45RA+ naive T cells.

CDR3 amino acids: CASRVLPSGGYTF. Here the CDR3 DNA reads TGTGCCAGCAGGGTCCTACCCTCCGGCGGCTACACCTTC. The V gene is TRBV6-2 or TRBV6-3, the J gene TRBJ1-2; D ambiguous. Germline-derived CDR1 and CDR2 are MNHEY and SVGEGT. The CDR3 loop spans 13 amino acids. V was cut by 6 bases and J by 8 bases, with 16 bases left in between.